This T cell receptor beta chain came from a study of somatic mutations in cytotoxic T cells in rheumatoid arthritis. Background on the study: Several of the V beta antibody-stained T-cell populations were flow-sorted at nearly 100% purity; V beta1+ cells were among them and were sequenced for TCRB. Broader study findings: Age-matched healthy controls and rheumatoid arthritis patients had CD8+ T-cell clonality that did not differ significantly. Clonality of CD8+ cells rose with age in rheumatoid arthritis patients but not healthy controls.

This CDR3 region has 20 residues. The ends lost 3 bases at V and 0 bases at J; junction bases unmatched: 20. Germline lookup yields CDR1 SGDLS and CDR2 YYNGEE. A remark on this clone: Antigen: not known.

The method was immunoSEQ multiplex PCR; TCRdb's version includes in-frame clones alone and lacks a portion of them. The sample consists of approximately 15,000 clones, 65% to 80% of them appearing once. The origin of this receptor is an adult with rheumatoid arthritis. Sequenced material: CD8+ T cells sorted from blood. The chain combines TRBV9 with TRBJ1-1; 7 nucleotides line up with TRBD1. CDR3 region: CASSALDLAGTASMNTEAFF. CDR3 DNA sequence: TGTGCCAGCAGCGCACTAGACCTAGCCGGGACAGCTTCCATGAACACTGAAGCTTTCTTT.